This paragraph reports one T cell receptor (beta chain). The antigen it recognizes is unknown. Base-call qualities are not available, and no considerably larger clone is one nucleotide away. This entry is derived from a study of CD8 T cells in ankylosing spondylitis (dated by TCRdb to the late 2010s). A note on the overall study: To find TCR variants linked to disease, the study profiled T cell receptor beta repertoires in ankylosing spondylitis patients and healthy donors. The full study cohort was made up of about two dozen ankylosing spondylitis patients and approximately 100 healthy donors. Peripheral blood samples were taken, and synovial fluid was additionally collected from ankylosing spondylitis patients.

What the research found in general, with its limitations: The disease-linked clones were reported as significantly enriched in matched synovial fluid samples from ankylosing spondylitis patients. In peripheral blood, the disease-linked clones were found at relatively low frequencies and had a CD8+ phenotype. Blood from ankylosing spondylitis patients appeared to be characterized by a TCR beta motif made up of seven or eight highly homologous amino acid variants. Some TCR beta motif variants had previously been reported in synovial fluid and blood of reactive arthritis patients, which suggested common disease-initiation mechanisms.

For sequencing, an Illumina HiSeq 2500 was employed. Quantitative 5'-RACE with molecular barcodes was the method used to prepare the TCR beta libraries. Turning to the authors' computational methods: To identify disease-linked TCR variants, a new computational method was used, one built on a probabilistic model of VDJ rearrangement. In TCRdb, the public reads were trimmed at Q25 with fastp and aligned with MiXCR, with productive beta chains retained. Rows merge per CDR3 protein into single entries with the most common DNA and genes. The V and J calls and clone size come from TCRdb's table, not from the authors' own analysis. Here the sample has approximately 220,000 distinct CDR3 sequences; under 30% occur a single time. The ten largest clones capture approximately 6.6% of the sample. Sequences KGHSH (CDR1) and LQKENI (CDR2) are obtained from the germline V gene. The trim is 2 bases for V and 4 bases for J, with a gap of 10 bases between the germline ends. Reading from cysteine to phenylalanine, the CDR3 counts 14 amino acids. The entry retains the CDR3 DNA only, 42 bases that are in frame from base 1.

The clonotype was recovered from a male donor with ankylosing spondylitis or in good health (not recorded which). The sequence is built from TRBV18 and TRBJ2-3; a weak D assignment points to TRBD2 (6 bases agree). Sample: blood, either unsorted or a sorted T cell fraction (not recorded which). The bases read TGTGCCAGCTCACCATCGGGGGTTGCAGATACGCAGTATTTT. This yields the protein CASSPSGVADTQYF.